This T cell receptor beta chain was recovered during a study of OX40 agonist ivuxolimab in advanced cancers. Study in general: Dose-escalation subjects each had hepatocellular carcinoma, melanoma, renal cell or head and neck cancer. Overall study results and limits: The study found that CD8+ T cells averaged more expanded clones than CD4+.

TCRdb's copy holds only in-frame clones and misses some; the assay was immunoSEQ multiplex PCR. The data contain about 22,000 clones, less than 90% of them seen just once; the ten biggest clones take up around a quarter. This clone is a singleton in its sample. Its target is not known. The germline V and J ends were trimmed by 4 bases and 5 bases, with 12 bases remaining between them. The V gene's germline CDR1 is MGHRA and CDR2 YSYEKL. This CDR3 has 13 residues. The source of this sequence is an adult with an advanced solid tumor such as melanoma, head and neck, liver or kidney cancer. J is TRBJ2-7 and V is TRBV4-1, with a weak D call TRBD2 (5 bases). This specimen consisted of CD4+ or CD8+ T cells sorted from blood, obtained in a trial of the OX40 agonist ivuxolimab. The CDR3 is CASSPRGLDEQYF. In DNA form, the CDR3 reads TGCGCCAGCAGCCCCAGAGGACTTGACGAGCAGTACTTC.